These T cell receptor beta chains were read from a single sample in a study of a mutant IDH1 vaccine in newly diagnosed glioma. The protocol was immunoSEQ multiplex PCR, while the TCRdb copy is restricted to in-frame clones and leaves out a portion. The sample holds tens of thousands of clones, 80% to 90% seen once. Sequenced here: PBMCs, sampled from a glioma patient treated with radiotherapy, temozolomide or both. The receptors were sampled from a woman between 50 and 59 years old with glioma. Both conserved end residues are part of each CDR3. D genes are given only for firm matches. Clone size is stated in some rows and not others, as once, few, many or a class when expanded.

CDR3: CASSILGVSTDTQYF; DNA: TGTGCCAGTAGTATCCTCGGGGTGAGCACAGATACGCAGTATTTT; size: NA; V: TRBV19; J: TRBJ2-3; D: NA
CDR3: CASSASYRGRQETQYF; DNA: TGTGCCAGCAGCGCGAGTTACAGGGGGCGGCAAGAGACCCAGTACTTC; size: NA; V: TRBV7-2; J: TRBJ2-5; D: TRBD1
CDR3: CASSLGHDRSSYEQYF; DNA: TGTGCCAGCAGCCTAGGACACGACAGGTCCTCCTACGAGCAGTACTTC; size: NA; V: TRBV5-6; J: TRBJ2-7; D: NA
CDR3: CASSVGGGVAAEAFF; DNA: TGTGCCAGCAGCGTAGGAGGGGGCGTCGCGGCTGAAGCTTTCTTT; size: NA; V: TRBV9; J: TRBJ1-1; D: TRBD1
CDR3: CASAMGITGANVLTF; DNA: TGTGCCAGCGCTATGGGGATCACTGGGGCCAACGTCCTGACTTTC; size: NA; V: TRBV9; J: TRBJ2-6; D: NA
CDR3: CASRSGDYGYTF; DNA: TGTGCCAGCAGGTCGGGGGACTATGGCTACACCTTC; size: NA; V: TRBV25-1; J: TRBJ1-2; D: NA
CDR3: CASRSIQSGANVLTF; DNA: TGTGCCAGTCGGTCCATCCAATCTGGGGCCAACGTCCTGACTTTC; size: NA; V: TRBV19; J: TRBJ2-6; D: NA
CDR3: CASRTGPLGTEAFF; DNA: TGTGCCAGCAGGACGGGACCCTTGGGGACTGAAGCTTTCTTT; size: NA; V: TRBV6-6; J: TRBJ1-1; D: NA
CDR3: CASRDMDYGYTF; DNA: TGTGCCAGCAGGGATATGGACTATGGCTACACCTTC; size: NA; V: TRBV10-3; J: TRBJ1-2; D: NA
CDR3: CASSALQGASGEAFF; DNA: TGTGCCAGCAGCGCACTACAGGGGGCAAGTGGTGAAGCTTTCTTT; size: NA; V: TRBV9; J: TRBJ1-1; D: TRBD1
CDR3: CSVALRQSNEKLFF; DNA: TGCAGCGTTGCACTAAGACAGAGTAATGAAAAACTGTTTTTT; size: few; V: TRBV29-1; J: TRBJ1-4; D: NA
CDR3: CASIEPGVGDYGYTF; DNA: TGTGCCAGCATCGAACCAGGGGTAGGGGACTATGGCTACACCTTC; size: NA; V: TRBV5-5; J: TRBJ1-2; D: NA
CDR3: CASSARRTGRDEQFF; DNA: TGTGCCAGCAGCGCAAGACGGACGGGTAGGGATGAGCAGTTCTTC; size: NA; V: TRBV9; J: TRBJ2-1; D: NA
CDR3: CASSPEARVNTEAFF; DNA: TGTGCCAGCAGCCCGGAGGCTCGGGTAAACACTGAAGCTTTCTTT; size: NA; V: TRBV9; J: TRBJ1-1; D: NA
CDR3: CASSLKGRGYTF; DNA: TGTGCCAGCAGCTTAAAGGGTCGGGGCTACACCTTC; size: once; V: TRBV11-1; J: TRBJ1-2; D: NA
CDR3: CASSINQLDTEAFF; DNA: TGTGCCAGCAGCATAAACCAGCTGGACACTGAAGCTTTCTTT; size: NA; V: TRBV5-5; J: TRBJ1-1; D: NA
CDR3: CASSDRGAVGLGQYF; DNA: TGTGCCAGCAGCGACCGGGGGGCAGTGGGACTGGGGCAGTACTTC; size: once; V: TRBV7-2; J: TRBJ2-7; D: NA
CDR3: CASKEDPSTGELFF; DNA: TGTGCCAGTAAGGAGGATCCGAGCACCGGGGAGCTGTTTTTT; size: NA; V: TRBV19; J: TRBJ2-2; D: NA
CDR3: CASSFYREIGSEAFF; DNA: TGTGCCAGTAGTTTTTACAGGGAGATCGGGTCCGAAGCTTTCTTT; size: NA; V: TRBV19; J: TRBJ1-1; D: NA
CDR3: CASSLEDKGQHF; DNA: TGTGCCAGCAGCTTAGAGGACAAGGGTCAGCATTTT; size: few; V: TRBV7-9; J: TRBJ1-5; D: NA
CDR3: CASSLTSGQGVTGELFF; DNA: TGTGCCAGCAGCTTAACCTCAGGACAGGGAGTAACCGGGGAGCTGTTTTTT; size: NA; V: TRBV7-3; J: TRBJ2-2; D: TRBD1
CDR3: CASGSGQGREKLFF; DNA: TGTGCTAGTGGTTCGGGACAGGGAAGGGAAAAACTGTTTTTT; size: NA; V: TRBV12-5; J: TRBJ1-4; D: TRBD1
CDR3: CASSQADRNTDTQYF; DNA: TGCGCCAGCAGCCAAGCGGACAGAAACACAGATACGCAGTATTTT; size: NA; V: TRBV4-3; J: TRBJ2-3; D: NA
CDR3: CASSLQGVNEQYF; DNA: TGTGCCAGCTCCCTCCAAGGGGTAAACGAGCAGTACTTC; size: once; V: TRBV19; J: TRBJ2-7; D: NA
CDR3: CASSPNGADTEAFF; DNA: TGTGCCAGCAGCCCTAATGGGGCAGACACTGAAGCTTTCTTT; size: NA; V: TRBV5-4; J: TRBJ1-1; D: NA
CDR3: CASSGPGQGYDTQYF; DNA: TGTGCCAGCAGTGGTCCGGGACAGGGTTACGATACGCAGTATTTT; size: NA; V: TRBV2; J: TRBJ2-3; D: TRBD1
CDR3: CSVGGRGHSNEQFF; DNA: TGCAGCGTTGGAGGCAGGGGGCATAGCAATGAGCAGTTCTTC; size: NA; V: TRBV29-1; J: TRBJ2-1; D: TRBD1
CDR3: CAWSVGGKMGQPQHF; DNA: TGTGCCTGGAGTGTAGGAGGAAAGATGGGTCAGCCCCAGCATTTT; size: NA; V: TRBV30; J: TRBJ1-5; D: NA
CDR3: CASSLGGRGSDYGYTF; DNA: TGTGCCAGCAGCTTAGGGGGCAGGGGATCGGATTATGGCTACACCTTC; size: NA; V: TRBV5-6; J: TRBJ1-2; D: TRBD1